This TCR beta chain emerged from a study of T cell repertoires in cytomegalovirus infection. About the research overall: Based on public TCR beta signatures, there were indications of CMV infection and of a matching HLA type.

The ends lost 1 base at V and 9 bases at J; junction bases unmatched: 12. The germline V gene has CDR1 DFQATT and CDR2 SNEGSKA (reference sequence). The CDR3 length is 15 residues. TCRdb passed the reads through MiXCR, listing each CDR3 protein once. The repertoire holds some 440,000 distinct CDR3 sequences, approximately 32% seen once, with roughly 15% in the top ten. The TCR originated in a human donor in good health (CMV status not recorded). Some clones in this sample may be carry-over from other donors' samples. The sequencing sample was made of PBMCs. This rearrangement joins TRBV20-1 to TRBJ1-5; 7 nucleotides agree with TRBD1. In nucleotides, the CDR3 is TGCAGTGCTAGAGTTGTGAGGCAGGCAGGGGGGCCCCAGCATTTT. Translated, it gives CSARVVRQAGGPQHF.